The 26 T cell receptor beta chains below come from one sample, sequenced in a study of T cell responses to AZD1222 COVID-19 vaccine (dated by TCRdb to 2020 to 2023). The time point label here, explained by the study, means: baseline before first vaccination. The receptor library was made with the immunoSEQ multiplex PCR assay. Sourced from immuneACCESS, this table was stored by TCRdb with only in-frame sequences that have V and J called. A share of the clones is absent; for the studies checked, an unresolved V gene accounts for under half, and the remainder has no known explanation. The sample table contains fewer than 150,000 clones; only one count was recorded for about nine tenths of them. Of the sample, around 3.6% falls within the top ten clones. Specimen: peripheral blood, collected on day 0 of AZD1222 vaccination. The receptors originated from an adult in good health.

The chain is built from TRBV7-2 and TRBJ1-1, with a weak D call TRBD1 (5 bases). The V gene lost 5 bases and the J gene lost 3 bases, with 25 bases spanning the gap. There are 18 residues in the CDR3. The germline CDR1 and CDR2 sequences are SGHTA and FQGNSA. The CDR3 loop reads CASSILPPRTGTDTEAFF. The CDR3 DNA reads as TGTGCCAGCAGCATTCTCCCCCCACGGACTGGGACGGACACTGAAGCTTTCTTT.

V gene TRBV12-3 or TRBV12-4 combines with J gene TRBJ1-2; D not resolved. CDR3 length: 11 amino acids. Trimming took 3 bases from V and 7 from J, leaving 6 bases between them. CDR3 region: CASSFASGYTF. CDR3 nucleotide sequence: TGTGCCAGCAGTTTCGCAAGTGGCTACACCTTC.

The chain combines TRBV5-4 with TRBJ2-5, with D perhaps being TRBD1 or TRBD2 (5 bases each). Trimming removed 2 bases from V and 4 bases from J, with 12 bases in between. This CDR3 contains 14 residues. The germline V gene has CDR1 SGHNT and CDR2 YYREEE (reference sequence). The CDR3 DNA sequence: TGTGCCAGCAGCTTCGAGGGACCAGGAGAGACCCAGTACTTC. Encoded protein: CASSFEGPGETQYF.

The CDR3 DNA is TGTGCCAGCAGCTTAGCTGGGGCTAGCGGGGCGTCCAAAAACATTCAGTACTTC. This translates into CASSLAGASGASKNIQYF. The chain links TRBV7-8 to TRBJ2-4; 9 bases map to TRBD2. This CDR3 has 18 residues. Trimming took 0 bases from V and 2 from J; bases not matched to a gene: 8. Looked up from germline, CDR1 is SGHVS and CDR2 is FQNEAQ.

The chain has TRBV27 and TRBJ1-2; TRBD1 matches 10 bases. Germline-derived CDR1 and CDR2 are MNHEY and SMNVEV (reference sequence). The CDR3 is made up of 15 amino acids. V gave up 3 bases and J gave up 3 bases; unmatched junction bases: 4. The DNA of the CDR3 is TGTGCCAGCAGTTTTATGGACAGGGGGGACTATGGCTACACCTTC. Protein sequence: CASSFMDRGDYGYTF.

This clone has a single count. The J gene is TRBJ2-2, the V gene TRBV6-2 or TRBV6-3; D possibly corresponds to TRBD1 (5 bases). Trimming left V 2 bases short and J 3 bases short, with 7 bases between. CDR3 size: 14 residues. CDR1 and CDR2 (germline): MNHEY, SVGEGT. The CDR3 loop is CASSYVGHTGELFF. The CDR3, as DNA: TGTGCCAGCAGTTACGTGGGGCACACCGGGGAGCTGTTTTTT.

The gene calls are TRBV30 and TRBJ1-6, with a tentative D call TRBD1 (6 bases). Germline CDR1 is GTSNPN and CDR2 is SVGIG (reference sequence). The CDR3 totals 13 residues. V shed 8 bases and J shed 8 bases, with 16 bases lying between them. The CDR3 sequence: CARAQGIDSPLHF. The DNA for the CDR3 is TGTGCCCGGGCACAGGGAATCGATTCACCCCTCCACTTT.

This sequence joins TRBV19 and TRBJ2-7; 12 bases agree with TRBD1. Germline assignment: CDR1 LNHDA and CDR2 SQIVND (reference sequence). V dropped 3 bases and J dropped 3; count of bases not matched to a gene: 12. The CDR3 has 18 amino acids. The CDR3 loop is CASSMLVDGTGGFYEQYF. DNA for the CDR3: TGTGCCAGTAGTATGCTCGTGGACGGGACAGGGGGCTTCTACGAGCAGTACTTC.

The rearrangement uses TRBV12-3 or TRBV12-4 and TRBJ1-2; no clear D. The CDR3 is made up of 13 amino acids. Trimming shortened V by 5 bases and J by 7 bases, and 14 bases separated the two germline ends. CDR3 sequence: CASSRRAEGGYTF. DNA of the CDR3: TGTGCCAGCAGTCGTCGGGCCGAAGGTGGCTACACCTTC.

The CDR3 protein is CASSLNVRQGEGYTF. The CDR3 DNA reads TGTGCCAGCAGCTTAAACGTCCGGCAGGGGGAGGGCTACACCTTC. V is TRBV7-2 and J is TRBJ1-2; 7 bases are a match to TRBD1. Germline V lookup: CDR1 SGHTA, CDR2 FQGNSA. V trimming: 2 bases; J trimming: 8 bases; junction bases outside the gene matches: 11. This CDR3 spans 15 amino acids.

V usage is TRBV24-1 and J usage is TRBJ1-5; D gene ambiguous. The germline CDR1 and CDR2 sequences are KGHDR and SFDVKD. This CDR3 is 13 amino acids long. Trimming shortened V by 6 bases and J by 0 bases, and 5 bases separated the two germline ends. The CDR3 DNA sequence: TGTGCCACCAGTTTCGATAGCAATCAGCCCCAGCATTTT. Translated: CATSFDSNQPQHF.

CDR3: CASSNSQPQHF. The CDR3, as DNA: TGTGCCAGTAGTAATTCCCAGCCCCAGCATTTT. The genes are TRBV19 and TRBJ1-5; D unresolved. This CDR3 contains 11 residues. The ends were cut back, 4 bases at V and 7 bases at J, with 5 bases in the middle. Per the germline V gene, CDR1 is LNHDA and CDR2 is SQIVND (reference sequence).

V usage is TRBV7-2 and J usage is TRBJ2-1; TRBD2 agrees at 9 bases. Germline CDR1 SGHTA, CDR2 FQGNSA. The CDR3 spans 16 residues. The J segment lost 8 bases and the V segment lost 1 base, leaving 9 bases of the junction unmatched. Here the CDR3 DNA reads TGTGCCAGCAGCTTAGTAAGCCCTAGCGGGACCGATGAGCAGTTCTTC. It yields the protein CASSLVSPSGTDEQFF.

The V and J genes are TRBV7-9 and TRBJ1-2; the match to TRBD1 covers 10 bases. The CDR3 totals 14 residues. The V segment lost 1 base and the J segment 4 bases; nucleotides outside the gene matches: 0. The germline CDR1 and CDR2 sequences are SEHNR and FQNEAQ (reference sequence). CDR3 sequence reads: CASSLGDRGYGYTF. DNA of the CDR3: TGTGCCAGCAGCTTAGGGGACAGGGGCTATGGCTACACCTTC.

This chain joins TRBV6-5 and TRBJ2-1; 9 bases are shared with TRBD2. CDR3 length equals 16 residues. CDR1 MNHEY and CDR2 SVGAGI come from the germline V gene. V was pared by 2 bases and J by 2 bases, with 4 bases of the junction left unmatched. CDR3 residues: CASSYLTSGPYNEQFF. The DNA of the CDR3 is TGTGCCAGCAGTTACCTGACTAGCGGTCCCTACAATGAGCAGTTCTTC.

This clone has more than one count but fewer than ten. The J gene is TRBJ2-2, the V gene TRBV10-2, with 10 bases matching TRBD2. The CDR3 covers 16 residues. CDR1 is WSHSY, CDR2 SAAADI, per germline. V was clipped by 6 bases and J by 8 bases; unmatched bases: 12. The CDR3 loop reads CASRVESGGAGGELFF. The CDR3 DNA reads as TGCGCCAGCAGGGTCGAAAGCGGGGGGGCCGGAGGGGAGCTGTTTTTT.

The chain recombines TRBV7-8 with TRBJ2-7; perhaps D is TRBD1 or TRBD2 (5 bases each). This CDR3 has 14 residues. The V end was cut by 5 bases, the J end by 5 bases, with 16 bases between. Germline CDR1 is SGHVS and CDR2 is FQNEAQ. The CDR3 DNA reads TGTGCCAGCAGCCGACGGGGCTCCTTCAACGAGCAGTACTTC. Translation gives CASSRRGSFNEQYF. Together with reference TRBV7-8 and TRBJ2-7, the CDR3 gives the full variable domain: GAGVSQSPRYKVAKRGQDVALRCDPISGHVSLFWYQQALGQGPEFLTYFQNEAQLDKSGLPSDRFFAERPEGSVSTLKIQRTQQEDSAVYLCASSRRGSFNEQYFGPGTRLTVT.

The chain carries TRBV27 and TRBJ2-1, with TRBD1 matching over 8 bases. The CDR3 length is 17 residues. The J segment lost 7 bases and the V segment lost 1 base, leaving 12 bases of the junction unmatched. CDR1 and CDR2 from the germline V gene are MNHEY and SMNVEV (reference sequence). The DNA for the CDR3 is TGTGCCAGCAGTTTATTTTTCGGGACAGGCATAGATAATGAGCAGTTCTTC. Its translation is CASSLFFGTGIDNEQFF.

This sequence joins TRBV9 and TRBJ2-2; tentatively, D is TRBD1 (6 bases). Germline V lookup: CDR1 SGDLS, CDR2 YYNGEE. V lost 4 bases to trimming and J lost 1 base, with 11 bases between them. This CDR3 has 15 residues. The CDR3 nucleotides are TGTGCCAGCAGCCCGACAGGAAGGAACACCGGGGAGCTGTTTTTT. Its translation: CASSPTGRNTGELFF.

The V call is TRBV11-1, the J call TRBJ1-2; D is unresolved. The V gene lost 1 base and the J gene lost 4 bases, with 4 bases spanning the gap. CDR3 length: 12 amino acids. Looked up from germline, CDR1 is SGHAT and CDR2 is FQDESV (reference sequence). CDR3 bases: TGTGCCAGCAGCTTAGGGGGCTATGGCTACACCTTC. This gives the protein CASSLGGYGYTF.

The chain has TRBV11-2 and TRBJ1-3, with D perhaps TRBD1 (6 bases). V gave up 4 bases and J gave up 4 bases, with 11 bases separating them. Germline V gives CDR1 SGHAT, CDR2 FQNNGV. The CDR3 contains 14 residues. CDR3 DNA: TGTGCCAGCAGCTCCCGGGACAAGGGAAACACCATATATTTT. Its translation is CASSSRDKGNTIYF.

This chain links TRBV3-1 (or the pseudogene TRBV3-2) with TRBJ2-3; 10 bases fit TRBD2. This CDR3 contains 15 residues. V was pared by 7 bases and J by 4 bases, with 8 bases of the junction left unmatched. The germline CDR1 and CDR2 sequences are LGHDT and YNNKEL (reference sequence). The CDR3 DNA reads as TGTGCCAGCATCTCAGCGGGGGGGCCTGCAGATACGCAGTATTTT. Protein: CASISAGGPADTQYF.

The rearrangement links TRBV19 to TRBJ2-1, with 9 bases matching TRBD1. Germline CDR1 reads LNHDA; CDR2 reads SQIVND (reference sequence). V lost 7 bases, J lost 7 bases, and 14 bases stayed unmatched. The CDR3 has 16 amino acids. The CDR3 sequence is CASTLSAGTGTNEQFF. CDR3 in DNA: TGTGCCAGTACCCTGTCCGCCGGGACAGGGACAAATGAGCAGTTCTTC.

The CDR3 region has the DNA TGTGCTAGTGGTTTGGTACTAAGCAGGGTCAGCAATCAGCCCCAGCATTTT. This sequence encodes CASGLVLSRVSNQPQHF. V and J are TRBV12-5 and TRBJ1-5, with D perhaps matching TRBD1 (5 bases). The germline V and J ends were trimmed by 0 bases and 1 base, with 13 bases remaining between them. Germline V gene lookup returns CDR1 LGHNT and CDR2 FRNRAP. This CDR3 spans 17 amino acids.

The rearrangement joins TRBV3-1 (or the pseudogene TRBV3-2) to TRBJ2-7; 7 nucleotides agree with TRBD2. CDR3 length: 16 amino acids. The V gene end was trimmed by 6 bases and the J gene end by 1 base; junction bases not matched to a gene: 12. CDR1 and CDR2 (germline): LGHDT, YNNKEL (reference sequence). DNA of the CDR3: TGTGCCAGCAGTCGACCGGTGGGAGGGGCTTCCTACGAGCAGTACTTC. It yields the protein CASSRPVGGASYEQYF.

The genes are TRBV11-3 and TRBJ2-1, with D maybe TRBD1 (5 bases). There are 14 residues in the CDR3. The germline V and J ends were trimmed by 5 bases and 3 bases, with 11 bases remaining between them. Germline values: CDR1 SGHNT, CDR2 YENEEA. The CDR3: CASSQEDNYNEQFF. For the CDR3, the DNA is TGTGCCAGCAGCCAAGAGGACAACTACAATGAGCAGTTCTTC.